This TCR beta chain was identified in a study of CD8 T cells in ankylosing spondylitis (dated by TCRdb to between 2016 and 2019). Notes on the research overall: To find TCR variants linked to disease, the study profiled T cell receptor beta repertoires in ankylosing spondylitis patients and healthy donors. The full study cohort comprised roughly 24 ankylosing spondylitis patients and around 100 healthy donors. Samples of peripheral blood were taken, and for ankylosing spondylitis patients, synovial fluid was collected as well.

In its sample, this clonotype was seen a few times. The specificity of this receptor is unknown. No quality values exist for individual bases; no much larger clone is one base distant. Overall results and qualifications from the work: Blood from ankylosing spondylitis patients appeared to be characterized by a TCR beta motif made up of under 10 highly homologous amino acid variants. Some motif variants were previously reported in synovial fluid and blood of reactive arthritis patients, suggesting common disease-initiation mechanisms. The disease-linked clones were reported to be significantly enriched in matched synovial fluid samples from ankylosing spondylitis patients. In peripheral blood, the disease-linked clones were found at relatively low frequencies and had a CD8+ phenotype.

CDR1 and CDR2 were assigned from the germline V gene (reference sequence) as LNHNV and YYDKDF. Compared with germline, V lacks 10 bases and J lacks 0 bases; bases without a gene match: 2. The CDR3 holds 13 amino acids from the cysteine to the phenylalanine. The sequence is cut down to CDR3 DNA, 39 bases in frame from base 1. Data came from an Illumina HiSeq 2500. Quantitative 5'-RACE with molecular barcodes was the method used to prepare the TCR beta libraries. Per the authors' processing: A new computational method, built on a probabilistic model of VDJ rearrangement, was used to identify disease-linked TCR variants. TCRdb reworked the public reads: Q25 trimming with fastp, MiXCR clone assembly, productive beta chains retained. Each entry merges the rows of one CDR3 protein and shows their most common DNA and genes. The V and J calls come from TCRdb's annotation, not from the publication. The sample records around 450,000 distinct CDR3 sequences, roughly 25% of which are singletons. The top ten clonotypes cover about 0.92% of the sample.

This receptor was taken from a male donor with ankylosing spondylitis. The chain employs TRBV15 and TRBJ2-3, and 9 junctional nucleotides match TRBD1. Sequencing was carried out using blood, either unsorted or a sorted T cell fraction (not recorded which). The CDR3 protein sequence reads: CAIGTGSTDTQYF. The sequenced DNA: TGTGCCATCGGGACAGGGAGCACAGATACGCAGTATTTT.